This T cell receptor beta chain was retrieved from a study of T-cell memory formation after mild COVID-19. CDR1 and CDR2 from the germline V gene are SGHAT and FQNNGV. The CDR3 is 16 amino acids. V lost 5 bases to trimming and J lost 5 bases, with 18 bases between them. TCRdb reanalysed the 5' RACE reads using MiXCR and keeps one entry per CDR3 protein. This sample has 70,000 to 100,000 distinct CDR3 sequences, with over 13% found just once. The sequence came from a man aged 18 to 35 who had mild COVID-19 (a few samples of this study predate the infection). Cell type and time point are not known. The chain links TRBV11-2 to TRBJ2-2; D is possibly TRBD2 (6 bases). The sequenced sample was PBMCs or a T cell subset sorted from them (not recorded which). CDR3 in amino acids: CASSPWRGPGTGELFF. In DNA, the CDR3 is TGTGCCAGCAGCCCCTGGAGGGGTCCCGGAACCGGGGAGCTGTTTTTT.